This T cell receptor beta chain was recovered during a study of blood T cell repertoires in COVID-19. Study in general: In each case, the material was cDNA or gDNA derived from T cells, B-cell-depleted T cells, or PBMCs.

One Seattle source followed patients from active infection through their disease course. Germline assignment: CDR1 MNHEY and CDR2 SVGEGT. This CDR3 spans 17 amino acids. The V end lost 0 bases, the J end lost 0 bases, and 12 bases lay between the germline ends. Original analysis: By means of reference gene primer amplification, nucleated cell counts were estimated. Measured with immunoSEQ multiplex PCR; TCRdb has only the in-frame clones, and not every one. V and J calls and clone size are as listed in that table; D and trimming were resolved from the DNA. The data hold some 390,000 clones, with approximately 89% observed a single time.

This chain connects TRBV6-2 or TRBV6-3 to TRBJ1-3, with D unresolved. The TCR was taken from a middle-aged woman with COVID-19, enrolled during active disease. The sample comprised peripheral blood. Written as DNA, the CDR3 is TGTGCCAGCAGTTACTCGAGGCCGGGTCACTCTGGAAACACCATATATTTT. This sequence encodes CASSYSRPGHSGNTIYF.